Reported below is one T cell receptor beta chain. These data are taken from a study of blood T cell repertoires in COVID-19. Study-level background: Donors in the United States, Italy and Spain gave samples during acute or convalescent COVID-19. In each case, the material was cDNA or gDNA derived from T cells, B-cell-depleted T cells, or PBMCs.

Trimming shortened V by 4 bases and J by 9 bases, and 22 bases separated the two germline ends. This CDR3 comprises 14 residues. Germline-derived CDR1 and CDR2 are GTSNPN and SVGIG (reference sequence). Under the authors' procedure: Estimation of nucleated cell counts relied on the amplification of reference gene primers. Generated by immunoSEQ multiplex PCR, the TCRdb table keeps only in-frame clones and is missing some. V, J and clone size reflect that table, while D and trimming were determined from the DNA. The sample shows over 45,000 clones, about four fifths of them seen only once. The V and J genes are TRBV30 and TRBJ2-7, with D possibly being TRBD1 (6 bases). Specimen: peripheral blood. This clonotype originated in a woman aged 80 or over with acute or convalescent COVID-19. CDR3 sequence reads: CAWTPGQQVKWQYF. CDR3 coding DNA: TGTGCCTGGACCCCAGGACAGCAGGTGAAGTGGCAGTACTTC.